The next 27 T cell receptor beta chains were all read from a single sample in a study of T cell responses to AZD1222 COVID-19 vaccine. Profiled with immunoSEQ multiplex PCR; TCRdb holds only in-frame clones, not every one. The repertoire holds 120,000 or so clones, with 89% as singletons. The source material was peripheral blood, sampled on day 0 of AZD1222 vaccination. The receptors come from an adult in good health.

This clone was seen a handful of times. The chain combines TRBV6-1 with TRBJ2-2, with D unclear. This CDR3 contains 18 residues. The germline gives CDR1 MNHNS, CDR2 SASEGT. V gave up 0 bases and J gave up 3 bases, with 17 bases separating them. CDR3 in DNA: TGTGCCAGCAGTGAAGCGCTTGTAGCTGGGCTCGACACCGGGGAGCTGTTTTTT. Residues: CASSEALVAGLDTGELFF.

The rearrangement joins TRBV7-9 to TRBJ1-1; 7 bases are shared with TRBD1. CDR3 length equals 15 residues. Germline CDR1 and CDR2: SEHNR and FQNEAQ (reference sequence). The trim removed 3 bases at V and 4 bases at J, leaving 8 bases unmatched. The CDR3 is CASSLWTGSFTEAFF. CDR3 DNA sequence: TGTGCCAGCAGCTTGTGGACAGGAAGTTTCACTGAAGCTTTCTTT.

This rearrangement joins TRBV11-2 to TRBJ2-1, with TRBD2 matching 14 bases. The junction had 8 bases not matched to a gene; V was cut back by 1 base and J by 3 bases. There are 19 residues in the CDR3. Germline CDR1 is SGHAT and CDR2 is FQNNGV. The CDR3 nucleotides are TGTGCCAGCAGCTTAGGAGAGGGGACTAGCGGGAGTCGCTACAATGAGCAGTTCTTC. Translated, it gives CASSLGEGTSGSRYNEQFF.

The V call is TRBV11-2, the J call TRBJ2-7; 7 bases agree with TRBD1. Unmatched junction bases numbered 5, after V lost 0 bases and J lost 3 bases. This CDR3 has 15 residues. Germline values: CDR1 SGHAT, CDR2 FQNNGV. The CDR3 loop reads CASSLDPAGGYEQYF. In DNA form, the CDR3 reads TGTGCCAGCAGCTTAGATCCGGCAGGGGGCTACGAGCAGTACTTC.

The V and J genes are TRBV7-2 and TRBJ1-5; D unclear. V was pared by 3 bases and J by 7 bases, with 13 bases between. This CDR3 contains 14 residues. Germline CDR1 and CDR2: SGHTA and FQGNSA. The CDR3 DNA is TGTGCCAGCAGCTTTTTGGGCCGGGGACAGCCCCAGCATTTT. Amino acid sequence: CASSFLGRGQPQHF.

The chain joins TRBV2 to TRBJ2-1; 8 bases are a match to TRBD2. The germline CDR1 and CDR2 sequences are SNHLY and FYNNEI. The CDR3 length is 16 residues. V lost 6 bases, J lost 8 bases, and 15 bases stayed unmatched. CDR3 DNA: TGTGCCAGCAGCCGGACTAGCACCCTCTTCGGCGATGAGCAGTTCTTC. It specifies CASSRTSTLFGDEQFF. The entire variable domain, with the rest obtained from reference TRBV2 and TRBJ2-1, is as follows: EPEVTQTPSHQVTQMGQEVILRCVPISNHLYFYWYRQILGQKVEFLVSFYNNEISEKSEIFDDQFSVERPDGSNFTLKIRSTKLEDSAMYFCASSRTSTLFGDEQFFGPGTRLTVL.

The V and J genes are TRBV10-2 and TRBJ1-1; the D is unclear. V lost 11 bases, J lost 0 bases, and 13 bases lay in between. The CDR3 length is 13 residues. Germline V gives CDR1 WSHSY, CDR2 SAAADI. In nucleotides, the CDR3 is TGCGCCTCAAATCAAGGTATGAACACTGAAGCTTTCTTT. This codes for CASNQGMNTEAFF.

The CDR3 loop is CATSDSLSSGRKYEQFF. The CDR3 coding sequence is TGTGCCACCAGTGATTCTTTGTCTAGCGGGAGGAAATATGAGCAGTTCTTC. The V call is TRBV24-1, the J call TRBJ2-1; TRBD2 matches at 11 bases. CDR3 length: 17 residues. Germline V gene lookup returns CDR1 KGHDR and CDR2 SFDVKD. The junction had 10 bases not matched to a gene; V was cut back by 2 bases and J by 8 bases.

CDR3 coding DNA: TGTGCCAGCAGCCCCTTACCTGGGGACAGGGGATACAATGAGCAGTTCTTC. Translated, it gives CASSPLPGDRGYNEQFF. The chain links TRBV7-6 to TRBJ2-1; 10 bases map to TRBD1. CDR3 length: 17 amino acids. Germline assignment: CDR1 SGHVS and CDR2 FNYEAQ. V shed 5 bases, J shed 4 bases, and the junction held 11 bases outside the gene matches.

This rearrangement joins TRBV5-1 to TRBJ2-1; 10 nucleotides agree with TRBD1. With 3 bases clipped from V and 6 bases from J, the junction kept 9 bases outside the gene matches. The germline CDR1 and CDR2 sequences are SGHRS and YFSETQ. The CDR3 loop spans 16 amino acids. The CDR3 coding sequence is TGCGCCAGCAGCTGGGGACTGGGACAGGGGTTCAATGAGCAGTTCTTC. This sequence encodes CASSWGLGQGFNEQFF.

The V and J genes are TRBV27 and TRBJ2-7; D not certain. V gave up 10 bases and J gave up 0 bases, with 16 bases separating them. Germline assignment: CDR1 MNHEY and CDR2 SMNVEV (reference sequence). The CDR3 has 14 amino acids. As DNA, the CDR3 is TGTGCCATAAATGGCCCTGTCCTCTCCTACGAGCAGTACTTC. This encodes CAINGPVLSYEQYF.

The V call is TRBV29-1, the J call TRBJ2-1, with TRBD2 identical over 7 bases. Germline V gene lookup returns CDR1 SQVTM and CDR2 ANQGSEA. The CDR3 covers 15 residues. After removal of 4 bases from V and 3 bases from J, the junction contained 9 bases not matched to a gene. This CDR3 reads CSVGSASGYYNEQFF. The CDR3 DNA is TGCAGCGTTGGGTCTGCTAGCGGTTACTACAATGAGCAGTTCTTC.

The CDR3 DNA is TGTGCCAGCAGCTTAGCAGCGGACAGGAACTCCTACAATGAGCAGTTCTTC. Its protein is CASSLAADRNSYNEQFF. This rearrangement joins TRBV7-2 to TRBJ2-1; 7 nucleotides match TRBD1. CDR1 is SGHTA, CDR2 FQGNSA, per germline. The CDR3 sequence is 17 residues long. J gave up 0 bases and V 0 bases, and 5 bases lay outside the gene matches. The complete variable domain, with remaining parts taken from reference TRBV7-2 and TRBJ2-1, reads GAGVSQSPSNKVTEKGKDVELRCDPISGHTALYWYRQSLGQGLEFLIYFQGNSAPDKSGLPSDRFSAERTGGSVSTLTIQRTQQEDSAVYLCASSLAADRNSYNEQFFGPGTRLTVL.

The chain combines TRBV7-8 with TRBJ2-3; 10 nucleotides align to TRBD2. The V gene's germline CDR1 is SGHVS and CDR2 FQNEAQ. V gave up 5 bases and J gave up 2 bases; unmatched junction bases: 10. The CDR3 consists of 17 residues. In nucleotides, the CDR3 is TGTGCCAGCAGCCAAAGAGGTCTAGCGGGAGTCACAGATACGCAGTATTTT. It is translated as CASSQRGLAGVTDTQYF. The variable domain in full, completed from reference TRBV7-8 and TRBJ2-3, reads GAGVSQSPRYKVAKRGQDVALRCDPISGHVSLFWYQQALGQGPEFLTYFQNEAQLDKSGLPSDRFFAERPEGSVSTLKIQRTQQEDSAVYLCASSQRGLAGVTDTQYFGPGTRLTVL.

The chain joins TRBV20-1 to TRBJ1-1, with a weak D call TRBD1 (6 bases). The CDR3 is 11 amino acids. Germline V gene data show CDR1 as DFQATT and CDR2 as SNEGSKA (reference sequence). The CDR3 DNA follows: TGCAGGGTTACAGGGTCAACTGAAGCTTTCTTT. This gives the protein CRVTGSTEAFF.

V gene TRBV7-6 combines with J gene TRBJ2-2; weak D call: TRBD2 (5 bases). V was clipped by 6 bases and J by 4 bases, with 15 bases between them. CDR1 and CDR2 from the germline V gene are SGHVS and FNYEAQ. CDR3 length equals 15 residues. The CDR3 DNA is TGTGCCAGCAGTCCCACGCCCGGAGGCACCGGGGAGCTGTTTTTT. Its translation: CASSPTPGGTGELFF.

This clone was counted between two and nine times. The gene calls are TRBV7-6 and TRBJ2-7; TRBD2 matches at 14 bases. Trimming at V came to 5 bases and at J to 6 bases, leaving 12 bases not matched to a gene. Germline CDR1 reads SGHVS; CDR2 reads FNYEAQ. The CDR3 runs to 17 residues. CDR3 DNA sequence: TGTGCCAGCAGCCGACTAGCGGGAGGGCCGAGGGGGAGCGAGCAGTACTTC. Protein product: CASSRLAGGPRGSEQYF.

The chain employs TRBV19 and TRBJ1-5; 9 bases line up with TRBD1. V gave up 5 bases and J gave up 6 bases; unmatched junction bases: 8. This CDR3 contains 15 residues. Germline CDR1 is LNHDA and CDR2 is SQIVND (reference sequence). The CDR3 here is CASSGTQGAGQPQHF. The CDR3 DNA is TGTGCCAGTAGTGGAACACAGGGGGCGGGTCAGCCCCAGCATTTT.

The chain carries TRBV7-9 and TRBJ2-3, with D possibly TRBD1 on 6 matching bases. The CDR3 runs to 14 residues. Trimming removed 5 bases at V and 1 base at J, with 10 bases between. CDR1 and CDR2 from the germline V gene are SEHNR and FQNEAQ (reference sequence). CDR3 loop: CASSPRQGTDTQYF. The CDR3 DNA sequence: TGTGCCAGCAGCCCCCGACAGGGCACAGATACGCAGTATTTT.

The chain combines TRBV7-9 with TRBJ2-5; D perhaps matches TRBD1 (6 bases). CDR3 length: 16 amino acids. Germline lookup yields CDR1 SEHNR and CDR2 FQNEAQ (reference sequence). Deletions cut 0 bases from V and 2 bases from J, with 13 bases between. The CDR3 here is CASSLALRTAQETQYF. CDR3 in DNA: TGTGCCAGCAGCTTAGCGCTTAGGACAGCTCAAGAGACCCAGTACTTC.

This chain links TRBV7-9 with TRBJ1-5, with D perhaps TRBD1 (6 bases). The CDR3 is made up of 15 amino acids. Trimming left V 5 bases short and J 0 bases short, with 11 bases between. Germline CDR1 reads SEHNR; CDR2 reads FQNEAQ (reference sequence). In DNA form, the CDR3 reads TGTGCCAGCAGCCGAGGGGGTTATAGCAATCAGCCCCAGCATTTT. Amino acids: CASSRGGYSNQPQHF.

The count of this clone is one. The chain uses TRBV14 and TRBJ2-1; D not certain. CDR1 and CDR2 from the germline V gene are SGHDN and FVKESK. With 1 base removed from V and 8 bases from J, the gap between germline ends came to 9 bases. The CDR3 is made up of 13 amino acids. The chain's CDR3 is CASSQVMIDEQFF. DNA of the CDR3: TGTGCCAGCAGCCAAGTGATGATAGATGAGCAGTTCTTC.

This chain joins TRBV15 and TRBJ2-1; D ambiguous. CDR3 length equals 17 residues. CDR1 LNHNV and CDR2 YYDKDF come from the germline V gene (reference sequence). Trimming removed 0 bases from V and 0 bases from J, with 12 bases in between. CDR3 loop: CATSRDLAALSYNEQFF. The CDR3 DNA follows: TGTGCCACCAGCAGAGATCTTGCAGCTCTCTCCTACAATGAGCAGTTCTTC.

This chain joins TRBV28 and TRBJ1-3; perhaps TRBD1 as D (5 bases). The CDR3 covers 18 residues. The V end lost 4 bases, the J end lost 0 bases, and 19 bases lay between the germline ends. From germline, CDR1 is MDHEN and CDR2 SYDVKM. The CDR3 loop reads CASSSTGVRGLSGNTIYF. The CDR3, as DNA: TGTGCCAGCAGTTCCACGGGGGTTCGGGGACTCTCTGGAAACACCATATATTTT.

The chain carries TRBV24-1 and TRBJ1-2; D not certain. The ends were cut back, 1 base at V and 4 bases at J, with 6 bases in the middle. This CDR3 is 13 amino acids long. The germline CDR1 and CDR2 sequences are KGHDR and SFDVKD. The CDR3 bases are TGTGCCACCAGTGATTTAGCGAGCTATGGCTACACCTTC. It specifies CATSDLASYGYTF.

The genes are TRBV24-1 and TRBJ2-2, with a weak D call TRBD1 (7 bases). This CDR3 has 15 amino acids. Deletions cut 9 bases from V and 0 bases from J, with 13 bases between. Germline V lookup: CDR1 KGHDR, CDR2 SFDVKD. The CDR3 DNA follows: TGTGCCACCGCAGGGGGGTCTACGAACACCGGGGAGCTGTTTTTT. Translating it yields CATAGGSTNTGELFF.

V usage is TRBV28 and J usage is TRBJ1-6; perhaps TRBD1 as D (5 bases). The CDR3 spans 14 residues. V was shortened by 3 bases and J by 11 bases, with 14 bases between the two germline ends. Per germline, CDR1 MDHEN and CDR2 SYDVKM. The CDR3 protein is CASSFTAGSAPLHF. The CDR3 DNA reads TGTGCCAGCAGTTTTACGGCAGGGTCGGCACCCCTCCACTTT.